The T cell receptor beta chain described here comes from a study of long-term antiretroviral therapy in people with HIV. Study-level points and caveats: Upon ART, diversity increased but remained lower than transplant donor controls.

Each HIV participant was treated in the United States. On this clone: Its matching antigen is unknown.

The CDR3 loop spans 15 amino acids. Trimming left V 2 bases short and J 4 bases short, with 15 bases between. Germline V gene lookup returns CDR1 SGHAT and CDR2 FQNNGV. Samples were assayed with immunoSEQ v3.0 at survey level. TCRdb keeps only in-frame clones here, not all; method: immunoSEQ multiplex PCR. Of about 8,800 clones in the sample, under 85% were seen once. Sample: unsorted PBMCs, taken 1.8 years before starting antiretroviral therapy. This sequence originates from a middle-aged man with HIV. The genes are TRBV11-2 and TRBJ2-7; D call uncertain. CDR3 protein: CASSLTPQVQYEQYF. The DNA for the CDR3 is TGTGCCAGCAGCTTAACCCCCCAGGTTCAGTACGAGCAGTACTTC.